This T cell receptor (beta chain) was profiled in a study of T cell responses to AZD1222 COVID-19 vaccine. V lost 5 bases and J lost 5, with 12 bases in between. CDR1 LNHDA and CDR2 SQIVND come from the germline V gene (reference sequence). This CDR3 comprises 13 residues. Study results and limitations: White British donors predominated, females outnumbered males, and clonal diversity was possibly underestimated.

TCRdb keeps only in-frame clones here, not all; method: immunoSEQ multiplex PCR. The profile shows about 190,000 clones, about 92% of them singletons. Turning to this clone: Antigen: not known.

The sample consisted of peripheral blood, taken 28 days after the second dose of the MenACWY control vaccine. The source of this sequence is an adult who received the MenACWY meningococcal vaccine as a control. The genes are TRBV19 and TRBJ1-1; TRBD1 might be the D (5 bases). CDR3 in DNA: TGTGCCAGTAGTCCACAGGTCGGGACTGAAGCTTTCTTT. Protein sequence: CASSPQVGTEAFF.